Below, 9 T cell receptor beta chains from the same sample are listed, as sequenced in a study of blood T cell repertoires in COVID-19. Generated by immunoSEQ multiplex PCR, the TCRdb table keeps only in-frame clones and is missing some. The table records 70,000 or so clones, over 75% of them present only once. The sample comprised peripheral blood. The receptors stem from a man older than 75 with acute or convalescent COVID-19.

The J gene is TRBJ1-4, the V gene TRBV6-5, with TRBD1 as a possible D gene (6 bases). Looked up from germline, CDR1 is MNHEY and CDR2 is SVGAGI. There are 14 residues in the CDR3. Trimming shortened V by 6 bases and J by 8 bases, and 16 bases separated the two germline ends. CDR3: CASRGSGGREKLFF. The CDR3 bases are TGTGCCAGCAGAGGATCGGGGGGCAGAGAAAAACTGTTTTTT.

The gene calls are TRBV3-1 (or the pseudogene TRBV3-2) and TRBJ2-7; tentative D call: TRBD2 (6 bases). V lost 0 bases, J lost 3 bases, and 9 bases lay in between. CDR3 length: 14 amino acids. Germline lookup yields CDR1 LGHDT and CDR2 YNNKEL (reference sequence). This chain's CDR3 is CASSQESGDYEQYF. The CDR3 DNA reads as TGTGCCAGCAGCCAAGAATCGGGAGACTACGAGCAGTACTTC.

The V and J genes are TRBV27 and TRBJ2-1; 8 bases match TRBD2. V trimming: 2 bases; J trimming: 8 bases; junction bases outside the gene matches: 5. Germline V gene data show CDR1 as MNHEY and CDR2 as SMNVEV (reference sequence). This CDR3 spans 14 amino acids. The CDR3 bases are TGTGCCAGCAGTTTAATCGGGAGGGCCCATGAGCAGTTCTTC. This encodes CASSLIGRAHEQFF.

The chain uses TRBV7-9 and TRBJ2-7, with D tentatively TRBD2 (5 bases). Germline-derived CDR1 and CDR2 are SEHNR and FQNEAQ (reference sequence). V lost 1 base and J lost 3, with 13 bases in between. This CDR3 has 15 amino acids. The CDR3 here is CASSLGQGGGYEQYF. The CDR3 coding sequence is TGTGCCAGCAGCTTAGGTCAAGGAGGTGGCTACGAGCAGTACTTC.

The chain recombines TRBV7-9 with TRBJ1-2; TRBD1 might be the D (5 bases). V shed 0 bases and J shed 4 bases, with 12 bases lying between them. Germline V lookup: CDR1 SEHNR, CDR2 FQNEAQ (reference sequence). CDR3 size: 15 residues. CDR3 nucleotide sequence: TGTGCCAGCAGCTTAGCGGCGGGGGAAGTCTATGGCTACACCTTC. This gives the protein CASSLAAGEVYGYTF.

The genes are TRBV6-5 and TRBJ2-7; TRBD1 matches at 7 bases. Germline assignment: CDR1 MNHEY and CDR2 SVGAGI. The CDR3 sequence is 14 residues long. The CDR3 region is CATQVETGPGEQYF. CDR3 in DNA: TGTGCTACACAGGTGGAGACAGGGCCTGGGGAGCAGTACTTC.

V and J are TRBV5-1 and TRBJ1-1; D is possibly TRBD1 (6 bases). V lost 0 bases and J 4 bases, leaving 16 bases between the germline ends. The CDR3 runs 16 residues. From germline, CDR1 is SGHRS and CDR2 YFSETQ. The CDR3 here is CASSLVFQGSGTEAFF. The CDR3 DNA reads as TGCGCCAGCAGCTTGGTATTCCAGGGGAGCGGCACTGAAGCTTTCTTT. The full variable domain, rest sourced from reference TRBV5-1 and TRBJ1-1, is KAGVTQTPRYLIKTRGQQVTLSCSPISGHRSVSWYQQTPGQGLQFLFEYFSETQRNKGNFPGRFSGRQFSNSRSEMNVSTLELGDSALYLCASSLVFQGSGTEAFFGQGTRLTVV.

This rearrangement joins TRBV4-1 to TRBJ1-5; 7 nucleotides line up with TRBD1. V shed 4 bases and J 2 bases; nucleotides not matched to a gene: 8. The CDR3 contains 16 residues. CDR1 and CDR2 from the germline V gene are MGHRA and YSYEKL. The CDR3 protein is CASSPRTGAGNQPQHF. DNA for the CDR3: TGCGCCAGCAGCCCCAGAACAGGGGCCGGCAATCAGCCCCAGCATTTT.

The chain is built from TRBV11-3 and TRBJ2-1; tentatively, D is TRBD1 (6 bases). CDR1 is SGHNT, CDR2 YENEEA, per germline. Trimming took off 0 bases at V and 9 bases at J, with 18 bases between the two ends. The CDR3 is 16 amino acids. CDR3 sequence (DNA): TGTGCCAGCAGCTTAGAACCCAGGGGCCATACGGGTGAGCAGTTCTTC. Translation gives CASSLEPRGHTGEQFF. Full variable domain (missing parts from reference TRBV11-3 and TRBJ2-1): EAGVVQSPRYKIIEKKQPVAFWCNPISGHNTLYWYLQNLGQGPELLIRYENEEAVDDSQLPKDRFSAERLKGVDSTLKIQPAELGDSAVYLCASSLEPRGHTGEQFFGPGTRLTVL.